This T cell receptor beta chain derives from a study of neoadjuvant anti-PD-1 for oral cavity cancer (dated by TCRdb to about 2021). About the investigation overall: Before undergoing curative-intent surgical resection, most patients got three to four biweekly nivolumab doses at 3 mg/kg. For patients who did not progress, a fourth nivolumab dose was given around day 43, followed by definitive surgical resection on days 50-56. Under RECIST 1.1, patients with complete response, partial response or stable disease were classed as responders, and patients with progression were classed as non-responders. There were roughly 11 patients in the parent correlative cohort, and the response rate was more than 25%.

Trimming costs V 1 base and J 3 bases, and their ends lie 12 bases apart. There are 15 amino acids in the CDR3, from cysteine to phenylalanine inclusive. Only the CDR3 DNA stays, 45 bases, in frame from base 1. The germline V gene specifies SGHDN as CDR1 and FVKESK as CDR2. Tumor libraries used mostly 4.5 to 6 ug of input genomic DNA for survey sequencing, with two replicates per sample. The immunoSEQ hsTCRbeta kit was used to prepare TCRbeta libraries according to the manufacturer's instructions. The completed libraries were mixed into a single pool at 3 nM, then sequenced with an Illumina NovaSeq 6000 S4 flow cell. Concerning the study's data processing: Raw data preprocessing and quality control were performed with the immunoSEQ Analyzer. The analysis was restricted to productive rearrangements, with each unique CDR3 amino acid sequence defining a clonotype. Using the R package tcR, the researchers computed the Gini-Simpson index as their estimate of repertoire clonality. Student's t test was used to compare Gini indices, and Pearson correlation was used to assess associations with tumor size change. The table comes from immuneACCESS by way of TCRdb, which keeps in-frame sequences with V and J called. Part of the clones is missing from these tables; in studies checked, under half for an unresolved V gene and the rest for unknown reasons. D and trimming come from the DNA, and the V and J calls and clone size come from that table. A total of 6,000 to 8,500 clones appear in this sample, roughly 50% of them only once. Of the sample, approximately 6% is held by the ten largest clones.

Reading the label with the study, this specimen's time point is: before neoadjuvant nivolumab. None of the patients had received prior systemic or radiation treatment, and all were newly diagnosed with stage II-IVA oral cavity squamous cell carcinoma. Everyone in the cohort had locally advanced, HPV-negative oral cavity squamous cell carcinoma. Samples came from a longitudinal correlative study of a single-arm phase II trial of neoadjuvant nivolumab in oral cavity squamous cell carcinoma. Subject-matched pre- and post-treatment PBMCs and tumors from three responders and three non-responders were subjected to genomic DNA-based TCRbeta sequencing. Genomic DNA was isolated from tumor tissue using the Maxwell RSC DNA from Tissue kit. What the research found in general, with its limitations: Larger post-treatment sizes of preexisting intratumoral clones correlated with greater tumor shrinkage, suggesting expansion of preexisting clones contributed to response. Higher pretreatment blood Treg/Th17 ratios correlated with higher pretreatment blood TCRbeta clonality and lower post-treatment tumor TCRbeta clonality. Only a few patients per response group were included in the TCR analyses, and larger cohorts for validation were called for by the authors.

As to this clone: Its specific antigen is unknown. The sample holds no much larger clone one base away, and base qualities are not on file.

The chain links TRBV14 with TRBJ1-2, and TRBD1 may be the D gene, going by 6 matching bases. Sequences were derived from tumor tissue, sampled before nivolumab (anti-PD-1) treatment. The sequence derives from a person between 40 and 85 years old with oral cavity squamous cell carcinoma. The DNA is TGTGCCAGCAGCCAAGCGGGCGGACAGCACTATGGCTACACCTTC. Translated, it reads CASSQAGGQHYGYTF.